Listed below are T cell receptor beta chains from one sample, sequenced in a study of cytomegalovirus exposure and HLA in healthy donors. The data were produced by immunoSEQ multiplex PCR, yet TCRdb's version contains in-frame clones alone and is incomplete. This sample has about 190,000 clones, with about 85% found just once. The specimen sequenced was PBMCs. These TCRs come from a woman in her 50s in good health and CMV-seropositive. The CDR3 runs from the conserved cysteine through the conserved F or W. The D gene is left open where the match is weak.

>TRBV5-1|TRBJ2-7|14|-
CASSLRQGPYEQYF
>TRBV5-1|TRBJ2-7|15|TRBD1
CASSASPDRVDEQYF
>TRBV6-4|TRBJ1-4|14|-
CASSDGGGSEKLFF
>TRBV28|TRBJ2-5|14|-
CASKDAGSKETQYF
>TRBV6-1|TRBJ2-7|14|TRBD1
CASKTGQGPYEQYF
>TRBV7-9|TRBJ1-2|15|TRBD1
CASSLWGTGDYGYTF
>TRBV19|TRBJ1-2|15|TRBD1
CASSTPGQGNYGYTF
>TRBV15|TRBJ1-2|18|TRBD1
CATSSEGQGTPSNYGYTF
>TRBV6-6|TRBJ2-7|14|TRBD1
CASRDRGGEYEQYF
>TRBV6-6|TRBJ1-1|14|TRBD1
CASRSAGGNTEAFF
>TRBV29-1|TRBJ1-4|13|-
CSVSGSSAEKLFF
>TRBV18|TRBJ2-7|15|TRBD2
CASSPTVGGVYEQYF
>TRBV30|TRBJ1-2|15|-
CAWSVNHVGLYGYTF
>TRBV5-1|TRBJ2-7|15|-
CASSLVAAGEYEQYF
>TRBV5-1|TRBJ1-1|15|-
CASSPYRVGATEAFF
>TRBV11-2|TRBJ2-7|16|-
CASSLASEGASYEQYF
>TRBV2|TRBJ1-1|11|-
CASDLRGEAFF
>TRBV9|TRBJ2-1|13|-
CASSARTHNEQFF
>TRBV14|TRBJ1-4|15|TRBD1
CASSTHQGGGEKLFF
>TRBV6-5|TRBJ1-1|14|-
CASSELTGNTEAFF
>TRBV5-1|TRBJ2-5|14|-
CASSPRIGEETQYF
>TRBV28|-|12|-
CASSIRVGEQYF
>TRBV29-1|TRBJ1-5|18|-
CSVEDPHRDRTRNQPQHF
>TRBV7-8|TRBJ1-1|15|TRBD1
CASSKTQGMNTEAFF
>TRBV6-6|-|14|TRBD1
CASSPTGTVYEQYF
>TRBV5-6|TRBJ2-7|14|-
CASSAADRDSEQYF
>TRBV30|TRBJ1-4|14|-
CAWSRGRVNEKLFF
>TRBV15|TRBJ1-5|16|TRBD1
CATSRKPRTGHQPQHF
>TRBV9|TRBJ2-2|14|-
CASSGTVNTGELFF
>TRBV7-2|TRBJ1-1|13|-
CASRAGVNTEAFF
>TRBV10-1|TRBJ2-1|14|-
CASSAGTFINEQFF
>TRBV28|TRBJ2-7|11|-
CASSSNYEQYF
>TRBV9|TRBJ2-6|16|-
CASSVDWSSGANVLTF
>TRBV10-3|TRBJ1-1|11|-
CAISGGQGAFF
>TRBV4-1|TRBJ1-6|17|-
CASSQPRRYSYNSPLHF
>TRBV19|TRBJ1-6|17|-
CASSIRQASSYNSPLHF
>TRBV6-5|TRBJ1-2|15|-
CASSQQSPGRYGYTF
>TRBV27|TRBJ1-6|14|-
CASTLRRANSPLHF
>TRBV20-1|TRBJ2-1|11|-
CSAGQWAGQFF
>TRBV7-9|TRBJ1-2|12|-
CSATGINYGYTF
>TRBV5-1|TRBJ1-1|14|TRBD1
CASSRTGGWTEAFF
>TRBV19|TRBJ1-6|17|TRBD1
CASSPPGTGSTNSPLHF
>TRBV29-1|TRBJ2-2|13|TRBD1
CSVDRGHTGELFF
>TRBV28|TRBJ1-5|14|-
CASSPPGAAQPQHF
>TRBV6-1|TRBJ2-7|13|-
CASGRGQAYEQYF